This TCR beta chain was captured by sequencing in a study of cytomegalovirus exposure and HLA in healthy donors. Study results and limitations: Only CMV serostatus was available as immune exposure information. Based on reports, TCR beta sequences accurately predicted HLA-A and HLA-B alleles for most subjects. Across donors, presence/absence analyses took sequencing depth to be roughly uniform.

As to this clone: Its antigen is not identified.

The PCR made use of 60 Vbeta and 13 Jbeta primers. TCRdb's table, derived via immunoSEQ multiplex PCR, lists solely in-frame clones and lacks some. The table records about 190,000 clones, just under 80% of them present only once. The CDR3 is made up of 14 amino acids. The V end was cut by 5 bases, the J end by 2 bases, with 12 bases between. Per the germline V gene, CDR1 is SGHRS and CDR2 is YFSETQ. The receptor comes from a woman aged 30 to 39 in good health and CMV-seropositive. The sample was PBMCs. The chain recombines TRBV5-1 with TRBJ2-3; TRBD1 is a possible D gene (5 bases). The CDR3: CASSKQGFTDTQYF. DNA of the CDR3: TGCGCCAGCAGTAAGCAGGGTTTCACAGATACGCAGTATTTT.